This paragraph covers one T cell receptor (beta chain) sequence. The source of the sample is a study of blood T cell repertoires in COVID-19. Study details: Material from acute and convalescent COVID-19 was sourced from the United States, Italy and Spain. PBMCs, B-cell-depleted T cells, or T cells were the source of the cDNA or gDNA that made up the material.

Between the trimmed V and J ends, which lost 8 bases and 0 bases, there was a span of 17 bases. In germline, CDR1 is SNHLY, CDR2 FYNNEI. The CDR3 consists of 16 residues. In the study's own analysis: Reference gene primer amplification yielded estimated nucleated cell counts. Some clones are missing from TCRdb's copy, which holds only in-frame ones; the method was immunoSEQ multiplex PCR. That table is the source of V, J and clone size, and D and trimming were worked out from the DNA. This sample has around 200,000 clones; over 80% occur once, and the top ten carry 5.1%. The clonotype was recovered from a human donor in a cohort sampled during active COVID-19. What was sequenced was peripheral blood. The rearrangement joins TRBV2 to TRBJ2-1; possible D gene TRBD2, 5 bases. The CDR3 sequence: CASGSGGGYSYNEQFF. CDR3 sequence (DNA): TGTGCCAGCGGGTCTGGCGGCGGGTACTCCTACAATGAGCAGTTCTTC.